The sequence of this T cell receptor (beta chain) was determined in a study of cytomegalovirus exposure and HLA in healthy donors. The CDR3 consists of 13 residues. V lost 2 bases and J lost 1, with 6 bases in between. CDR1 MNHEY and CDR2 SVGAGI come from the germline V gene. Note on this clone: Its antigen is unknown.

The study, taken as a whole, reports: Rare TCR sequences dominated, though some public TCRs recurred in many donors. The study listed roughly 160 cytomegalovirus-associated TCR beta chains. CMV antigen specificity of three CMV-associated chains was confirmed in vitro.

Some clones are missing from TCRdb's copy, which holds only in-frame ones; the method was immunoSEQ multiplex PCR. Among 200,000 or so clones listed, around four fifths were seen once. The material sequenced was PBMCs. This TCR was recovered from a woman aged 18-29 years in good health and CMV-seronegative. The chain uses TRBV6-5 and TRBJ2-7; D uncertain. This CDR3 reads CASSYQPSYEQYF. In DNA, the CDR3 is TGTGCCAGCAGTTACCAACCTTCCTACGAGCAGTACTTC.